This T cell receptor (beta chain) derives from a study of blood T cell repertoires in COVID-19. Profiling relied on immunoSEQ multiplex PCR, and the TCRdb table lists in-frame clones only, not all of them. The sample has some 140,000 clones; almost 85% are singletons. Which cohort a participant joined came from the clinical history participants gave. The sequence was obtained from a man aged 35-49 years with acute COVID-19. Material for sequencing was PBMCs or T cells enriched from blood (not recorded which).

In DNA form, the CDR3 reads TGTGCCAGCAGCCAGGATAGGACAGTAACCTCCCCAACTAATGAAAAACTGTTTTTT. This codes for CASSQDRTVTSPTNEKLFF. The chain is built from TRBV4-2 and TRBJ1-4, with a weak D call TRBD1 (6 bases). This CDR3 region has 19 residues. CDR1 is LGHNA and CDR2 is YNFKEQ in the germline V gene. V dropped 3 bases and J dropped 0 bases, with 20 bases sitting between them.